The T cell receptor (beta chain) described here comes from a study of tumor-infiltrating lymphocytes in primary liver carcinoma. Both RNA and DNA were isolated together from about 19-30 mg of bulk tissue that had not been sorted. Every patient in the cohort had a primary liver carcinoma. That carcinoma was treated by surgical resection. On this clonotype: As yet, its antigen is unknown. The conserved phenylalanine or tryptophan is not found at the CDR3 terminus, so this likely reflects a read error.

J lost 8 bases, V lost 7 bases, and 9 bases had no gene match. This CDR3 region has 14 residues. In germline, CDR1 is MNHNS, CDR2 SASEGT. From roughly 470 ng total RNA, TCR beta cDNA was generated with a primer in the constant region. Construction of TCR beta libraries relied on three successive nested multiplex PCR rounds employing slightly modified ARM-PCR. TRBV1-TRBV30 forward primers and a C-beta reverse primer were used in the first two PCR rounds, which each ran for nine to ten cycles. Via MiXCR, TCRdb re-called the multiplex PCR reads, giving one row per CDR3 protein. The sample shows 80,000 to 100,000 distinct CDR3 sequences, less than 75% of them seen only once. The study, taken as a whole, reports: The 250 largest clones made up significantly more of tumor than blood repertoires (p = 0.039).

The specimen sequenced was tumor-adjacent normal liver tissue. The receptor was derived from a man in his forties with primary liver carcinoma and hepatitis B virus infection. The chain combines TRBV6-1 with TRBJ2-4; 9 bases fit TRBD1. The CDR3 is CASTLRTGVDIQYY. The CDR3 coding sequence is TGTGCCAGCACCCTCAGGACAGGGGTAGACATTCAGTACTAC.